This T cell receptor beta chain was documented in a study of cytomegalovirus exposure and HLA in healthy donors. Broader study findings: Reports credit the classifier with highly specific, highly sensitive diagnosis of cytomegalovirus status. Prediction of most subjects' HLA-A and HLA-B alleles by TCR beta sequences was reportedly accurate. Most TCR sequences were uncommon, yet certain public TCRs appeared in many donors. In vitro, a few CMV-associated chains proved specific for CMV antigens.

PCR amplification relied on 60 Vbeta primers (plus 13 Jbeta primers). The method was immunoSEQ multiplex PCR; TCRdb's version includes in-frame clones alone and lacks a portion of them. Altogether roughly 80,000 clones are present, around 82% being singletons, with the ten largest covering roughly 3.5%. This CDR3 has 13 amino acids. Germline CDR1 reads SGDLS; CDR2 reads YYNGEE. Between the trimmed V and J ends, which lost 3 bases and 0 bases, there was a span of 6 bases. The table lists this clone with a count of one. Its antigen is unknown. This receptor was identified in a man aged 35 to 55 in good health and CMV-seronegative. Sequenced material: PBMCs. The chain links TRBV9 to TRBJ1-1; D call uncertain. CDR3 bases: TGTGCCAGCAGCGAGCTAGTGAACACTGAAGCTTTCTTT. Protein sequence: CASSELVNTEAFF.